One and the same sample provided the 2 T cell receptor beta chains below, sequenced in a study of T-cell memory formation after mild COVID-19. TCRdb independently ran MiXCR on the 5' RACE reads; one entry per CDR3 protein. Counted here are about 430,000 distinct CDR3 sequences, 24% occurring once; the ten biggest clones make up around 8.1%. The sequencing input was PBMCs or a T cell subset sorted from them (not recorded which). These receptors were collected from an adult woman who had mild COVID-19 (a few samples of this study predate the infection). Cell type and time point are not known.

This clonotype has more than one count but fewer than ten. The chain uses TRBV20-1 and TRBJ2-7; 8 bases align to TRBD2. J was trimmed by 2 bases and V by 3 bases; bases with no gene match: 0. From germline, CDR1 is DFQATT and CDR2 SNEGSKA (reference sequence). The CDR3 contains 12 residues. CDR3 sequence (DNA): TGCAGTGCTAGCGGGGGGGCCTACGAGCAGTACTTC. This encodes CSASGGAYEQYF.

For the CDR3, the DNA is TGTGCCACCAGTGAGAGATTAAGCGGGAGGGCCTCGGTTTCAGATACGCAGTATTTT. This codes for CATSERLSGRASVSDTQYF. The V call is TRBV24-1, the J call TRBJ2-3, with 10 bases lining up with TRBD2. Germline-derived CDR1 and CDR2 are KGHDR and SFDVKD. The length of the CDR3 is 19 residues. The junction had 16 bases not matched to a gene; V was cut back by 4 bases and J by 4 bases.